The 11 T cell receptor beta chains below come from one sample, sequenced in a study of CD8 T cells in Susac syndrome. RNA in amounts of roughly 0.5 to 1 ug was reverse transcribed with random hexamers. TCRdb re-called the immunoSEQ multiplex PCR reads with MiXCR, one entry per CDR3 protein. The table shows 150,000 to 200,000 distinct CDR3 sequences, with 90% to 95% occurring only once. Sequenced material: CD4+ T cells from PBMCs. All receptors derive from a human donor in good health.

This rearrangement joins TRBV6-2 or TRBV6-3 to TRBJ2-5; 7 bases align to TRBD2. Per germline, CDR1 MNHEY and CDR2 SVGEGT. This CDR3 has 14 residues. Losses at the gene ends were 2 bases for V and 5 bases for J; bases not matched to a gene: 5. Written as DNA, the CDR3 is TGTGCCAGCAGTTACGAGGGAGGGATGGAGACCCAGTACTTC. This codes for CASSYEGGMETQYF.

This sequence joins TRBV15 and TRBJ1-6; D is unresolved. V lost 2 bases, J lost 8 bases, and 7 bases lay in between. The CDR3 runs 13 residues. The germline gives CDR1 LNHNV, CDR2 YYDKDF (reference sequence). The CDR3 region has the DNA TGTGCCACCAGCAGAAAGGTGGATTCACCCCTCCACTTT. Residues: CATSRKVDSPLHF.

The chain recombines TRBV3-1 with TRBJ2-6; weak D call: TRBD2 (5 bases). Germline CDR1 reads LGHDT; CDR2 reads YNNKEL (reference sequence). V was shortened by 4 bases and J by 2 bases, with 9 bases between the two germline ends. This CDR3 is built from 15 residues. The CDR3 here is CASSRPRAGANVLTF. The CDR3, as DNA: TGTGCCAGCAGCCGCCCGAGGGCTGGGGCCAACGTCCTGACTTTC.

The chain links TRBV23-1 to TRBJ2-1; D is ambiguous. TRBV23-1 qualifies as an ORF whose function is uncertain. The CDR3 consists of 16 residues. The ends were cut back, 0 bases at V and 0 bases at J, with 9 bases in the middle. The CDR3 loop is CASSQSLRISYNEQFF. CDR3 bases: TGCGCCAGCAGTCAATCGCTCAGGATCTCCTACAATGAGCAGTTCTTC.

V and J are TRBV20-1 and TRBJ1-4, with D uncertain. The CDR3 extends over 13 amino acids. Germline V CDR1 and CDR2: DFQATT, SNEGSKA (reference sequence). The germline V and J ends were trimmed by 5 bases and 5 bases, with 12 bases remaining between them. CDR3 sequence (DNA): TGCAGTGCTTCACAGCCCGCCAATGAAAAACTGTTTTTT. As protein: CSASQPANEKLFF.

The CDR3 sequence is CSAKDRGFGEQYF. Written as DNA, the CDR3 is TGCAGTGCTAAGGACAGGGGATTTGGCGAGCAGTACTTC. The chain links TRBV20-1 to TRBJ2-7; 9 nucleotides line up with TRBD1. With 4 bases clipped from V and 6 bases from J, the junction kept 7 bases outside the gene matches. The CDR3 is made up of 13 amino acids. The V gene's germline CDR1 is DFQATT and CDR2 SNEGSKA (reference sequence).

The chain has TRBV29-1 and TRBJ1-5; D is undetermined. Germline assignment: CDR1 SQVTM and CDR2 ANQGSEA. With 4 bases removed from V and 3 bases from J, the gap between germline ends came to 13 bases. This CDR3 is built from 14 residues. CDR3 in DNA: TGCAGCGTTGTGAACGAAGGATTCAATCAGCCCCAGCATTTT. Its protein is CSVVNEGFNQPQHF.

This clonotype was counted once. The V and J genes are TRBV20-1 and TRBJ2-5, with D perhaps matching TRBD1 or TRBD2 (5 bases each). Germline V gene lookup returns CDR1 DFQATT and CDR2 SNEGSKA (reference sequence). The CDR3 is 13 residues long. Trimming cost V 7 bases and J 0 bases, with 12 bases left between them. The CDR3 DNA is TGCAGTGGGTTCAGGGAGTACCAAGAGACCCAGTACTTC. The encoded protein is CSGFREYQETQYF.

This rearrangement joins TRBV5-1 to TRBJ2-1, with 8 bases fitting TRBD2. CDR1 is SGHRS, CDR2 YFSETQ, per germline. The CDR3 sequence is 15 residues long. V was clipped by 2 bases and J by 7 bases; unmatched bases: 8. The CDR3: CASSFSSGSGNEQFF. As DNA, the CDR3 is TGCGCCAGCAGCTTCTCAAGCGGGAGCGGGAATGAGCAGTTCTTC.

V gene TRBV5-1 combines with J gene TRBJ2-2, with D hard to call. V was pared by 0 bases and J by 7 bases, with 4 bases between. CDR1 and CDR2 from the germline V gene are SGHRS and YFSETQ. This CDR3 contains 12 residues. The CDR3 loop reads CASSLGIGELFF. The DNA of the CDR3 is TGCGCCAGCAGCTTGGGGATCGGGGAGCTGTTTTTT.

The count of this clonotype is one. The V and J genes are TRBV20-1 and TRBJ2-3; 10 nucleotides align to TRBD1. The germline gives CDR1 DFQATT, CDR2 SNEGSKA (reference sequence). The CDR3 has 15 residues. The CDR3 loop reads CSPKRDRGDTDTQYF. The CDR3 nucleotides read TGCAGCCCTAAACGGGACAGGGGAGACACAGATACGCAGTATTTT.